The clone carrying this T cell receptor (beta chain) was detected many times. TCRdb re-called the 5' RACE reads through MiXCR, storing one row per CDR3 protein. The data hold tens of thousands of distinct CDR3 sequences, with 5% to 6.5% observed a single time. The data were obtained in a study of early T cells in non-severe SARS-CoV-2 infection. Looked up from germline, CDR1 is MNHNS and CDR2 is SASEGT. Between the trimmed V and J ends, which lost 5 bases and 4 bases, there was a span of 17 bases. The CDR3 runs to 15 residues. The input for sequencing was whole blood, taken at baseline. The sequence derives from an adult who was a healthcare worker with PCR-confirmed SARS-CoV-2 infection or an uninfected control (not recorded which). The chain recombines TRBV6-1 with TRBJ1-1; D ambiguous. The CDR3 DNA reads TGTGCCAGCAGTCCTCGCTTCGGAGACACCACTGAAGCTTTCTTT. Its translation: CASSPRFGDTTEAFF.